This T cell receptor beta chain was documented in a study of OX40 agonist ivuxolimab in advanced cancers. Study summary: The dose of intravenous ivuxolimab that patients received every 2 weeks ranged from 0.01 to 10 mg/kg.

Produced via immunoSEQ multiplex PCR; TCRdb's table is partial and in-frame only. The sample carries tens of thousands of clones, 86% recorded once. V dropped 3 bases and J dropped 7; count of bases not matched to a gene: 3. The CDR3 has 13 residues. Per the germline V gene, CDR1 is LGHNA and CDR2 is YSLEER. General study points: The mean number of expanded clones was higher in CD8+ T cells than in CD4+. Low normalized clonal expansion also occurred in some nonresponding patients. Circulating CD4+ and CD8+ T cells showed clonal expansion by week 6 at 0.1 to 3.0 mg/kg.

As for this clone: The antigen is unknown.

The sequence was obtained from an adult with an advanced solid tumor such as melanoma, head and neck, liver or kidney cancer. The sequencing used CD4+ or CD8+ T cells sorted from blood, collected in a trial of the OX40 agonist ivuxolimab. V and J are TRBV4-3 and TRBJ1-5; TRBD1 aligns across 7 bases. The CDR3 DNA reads TGCGCCAGCAGCCAGGGGGGACAGCAGCCCCAGCATTTT. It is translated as CASSQGGQQPQHF.